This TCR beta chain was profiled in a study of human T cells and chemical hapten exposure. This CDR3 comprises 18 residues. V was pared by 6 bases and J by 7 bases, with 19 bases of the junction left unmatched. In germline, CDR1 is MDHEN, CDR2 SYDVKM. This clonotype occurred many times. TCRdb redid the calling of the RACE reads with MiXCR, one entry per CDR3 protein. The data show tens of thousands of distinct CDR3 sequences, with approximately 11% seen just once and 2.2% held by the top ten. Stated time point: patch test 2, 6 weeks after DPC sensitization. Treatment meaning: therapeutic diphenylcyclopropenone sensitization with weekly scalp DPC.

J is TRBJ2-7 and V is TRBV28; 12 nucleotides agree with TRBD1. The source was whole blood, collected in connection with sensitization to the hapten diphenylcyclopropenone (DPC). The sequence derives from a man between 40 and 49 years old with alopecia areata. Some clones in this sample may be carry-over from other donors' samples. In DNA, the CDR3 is TGTGCCAGCAGCGGGCGTCGCGGGACAGGGGGCGCGGTCAGGGAGCAGTACTTC. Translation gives CASSGRRGTGGAVREQYF.